The source of this T cell receptor beta chain is a study of beta chain features in type 1 diabetes. General observations from the study: Shortening that was moderate but significant affected the TCRB CDR3s of Type 1 diabetes patients in all four CD4+ subsets.

This clone was seen only a few times. Its antigen remains unknown. The entirety of the isolated RNA underwent reverse transcription, so expressed TCRB transcripts were sequenced. Method: immunoSEQ multiplex PCR; TCRdb's copy keeps in-frame clones and lacks some. The sample gives around 99,000 clones, around 40% of which show up once; roughly 0.07% is in the top ten. Germline V gene lookup returns CDR1 SGDLS and CDR2 YYNGEE. CDR3 length: 14 amino acids. V was clipped by 4 bases and J by 2 bases, with 12 bases between them. The TCR was taken from a woman between 18 and 29 years old in good health. Source material: stem cell memory CD4+ T cells from blood. The rearrangement links TRBV9 to TRBJ1-2; D gene ambiguous. The CDR3 nucleotides read TGTGCCAGCAGCACCTTATCGGGGAACTATGGCTACACCTTC. Encoded protein: CASSTLSGNYGYTF. The whole variable domain, filled in from reference TRBV9 and TRBJ1-2, reads DSGVTQTPKHLITATGQRVTLRCSPRSGDLSVYWYQQSLDQGLQFLIQYYNGEERAKGNILERFSAQQFPDLHSELNLSSLELGDSALYFCASSTLSGNYGYTFGSGTRLTVV.